The 18 T cell receptor beta chains presented below share a single source sample, sequenced in a study of T cells in Graves' hyperthyroidism and ophthalmopathy. Amplification of TCR beta CDR3 regions was performed using RNA transcripts as template. When the TCR CDR3 underwent first-round RT-PCR, the HTBI primer set was used. Each CDR3 protein gets one entry after TCRdb re-called the multiplex PCR reads with MiXCR. Of roughly 660,000 distinct CDR3 sequences in the sample, roughly a sixth were seen once. The sequencing sample was made of blood. The receptor set was obtained from a man aged 50 or older with Graves' hyperthyroidism.

The sample holds many counts of this clonotype. The chain is built from TRBV12-3 or TRBV12-4 and TRBJ2-3; either TRBD1 or TRBD2 may supply D (5 bases each). V was cut by 2 bases and J by 0 bases, with 12 bases left in between. This CDR3 has 16 amino acids. The CDR3 protein is CASSLSGTLSTDTQYF. CDR3 sequence (DNA): TGTGCCAGCAGTTTATCAGGGACCCTTAGCACAGATACGCAGTATTTT.

The V and J genes are TRBV4-1 and TRBJ2-7; 12 bases are a match to TRBD2. Germline loops: CDR1 MGHRA, CDR2 YSYEKL. The CDR3 totals 16 residues. V trimming: 2 bases; J trimming: 6 bases; junction bases outside the gene matches: 8. This CDR3 is CASSQNGLAGSCEQYF. CDR3 nucleotide sequence: TGCGCCAGCAGCCAAAACGGACTAGCGGGATCATGCGAGCAGTACTTC.

This clonotype was counted many times. The V call is TRBV2, the J call TRBJ2-2, with D possibly matching TRBD1 (6 bases). Looked up from germline, CDR1 is SNHLY and CDR2 is FYNNEI. The length of the CDR3 is 16 residues. V gave up 4 bases and J gave up 1 base, with 13 bases separating them. The CDR3: CASSGGPRQNTGELFF. CDR3 coding DNA: TGTGCCAGCAGTGGGGGGCCACGACAGAACACCGGGGAGCTGTTTTTT.

Many counts were recorded for this clonotype. V gene TRBV11-2 combines with J gene TRBJ2-1; 11 positions match TRBD2. The length of the CDR3 is 15 residues. The germline CDR1 and CDR2 sequences are SGHAT and FQNNGV. V was pared by 6 bases and J by 4 bases, with 5 bases of the junction left unmatched. In DNA form, the CDR3 reads TGTGCCAGCAGACAAATAGCGGGAGGGTACAATGAGCAGTTCTTC. It is translated as CASRQIAGGYNEQFF.

This clonotype showed up just a few times. CDR3 in DNA: TGTGCCAGCAGTTTAAAGGGTAAAGACTATGGCTACACCTTC. Translated: CASSLKGKDYGYTF. V and J are TRBV27 and TRBJ1-2; D unclear. The V end was cut by 2 bases, the J end by 3 bases, with 10 bases between. The CDR3 contains 14 residues. CDR1 and CDR2 from the germline V gene are MNHEY and SMNVEV (reference sequence).

This clonotype was counted many times. J is TRBJ1-1 and V is TRBV6-1; D is uncertain. The germline V gene encodes CDR1 MNHNS and CDR2 SASEGT. The V gene lost 6 bases and the J gene lost 0 bases, with 14 bases spanning the gap. The CDR3 is 15 residues long. The CDR3 is CASRDVRAMNTEAFF. The CDR3 coding sequence is TGTGCCAGCAGGGATGTTCGGGCTATGAACACTGAAGCTTTCTTT.

Ten or more counts support this clonotype. The V gene is TRBV5-4, the J gene TRBJ2-5; D ambiguous. V lost 1 base, J lost 5 bases, and 12 bases lay in between. Germline V gene lookup returns CDR1 SGHNT and CDR2 YYREEE (reference sequence). The CDR3 contains 14 residues. The CDR3 region is CASSLFAEGETQYF. The CDR3 nucleotides read TGTGCCAGCAGCTTGTTTGCGGAAGGGGAGACCCAGTACTTC.

There are many counts of this clonotype. The gene calls are TRBV20-1 and TRBJ2-3; 9 nucleotides agree with TRBD1. CDR3 length: 17 residues. Per germline, CDR1 DFQATT and CDR2 SNEGSKA (reference sequence). The V and J ends lost 4 bases and 8 bases, in that order; junction bases with no gene match: 19. CDR3 nucleotide sequence: TGCAGTGCTAAAGGACAGGGGATAGGACTAACGTATGGTACGCAGTATTTT. This gives the protein CSAKGQGIGLTYGTQYF.

This clonotype was recorded a few times. J is TRBJ2-7 and V is TRBV2; D is perhaps TRBD2 (6 bases). Deletions cut 1 base from V and 2 bases from J, with 12 bases between. The CDR3 loop spans 15 amino acids. The germline gives CDR1 SNHLY, CDR2 FYNNEI. CDR3 amino acids: CASSEGEAYAYEQYF. In DNA form, the CDR3 reads TGTGCCAGCAGTGAAGGGGAGGCCTACGCCTACGAGCAGTACTTC.

This chain uses TRBV19 with TRBJ2-2; D is perhaps TRBD1 (6 bases). Trimming removed 5 bases from V and 4 bases from J, with 14 bases in between. The CDR3 consists of 15 residues. The germline gives CDR1 LNHDA, CDR2 SQIVND (reference sequence). The CDR3 DNA sequence: TGTGCCAGTAGTCCTTTGGACAGTGCCACCGGGGAGCTGTTTTTT. Amino acids: CASSPLDSATGELFF. The full variable domain, with the rest looked up from reference TRBV19 and TRBJ2-2, is DGGITQSPKYLFRKEGQNVTLSCEQNLNHDAMYWYRQDPGQGLRLIYYSQIVNDFQKGDIAEGYSVSREKKESFPLTVTSAQKNPTAFYLCASSPLDSATGELFFGEGSRLTVL.

In this sample, this clonotype turned up a few times. The chain combines TRBV20-1 with TRBJ1-1, with 9 nucleotides matching TRBD1. The trim removed 4 bases at V and 6 bases at J, leaving 15 bases unmatched. The CDR3 totals 16 residues. Germline V CDR1 and CDR2: DFQATT, SNEGSKA (reference sequence). In nucleotides, the CDR3 is TGCAGTGCTATCGACGCCACACAGGGGGCAAGAGCTGAAGCTTTCTTT. It is translated as CSAIDATQGARAEAFF.

The rearrangement joins TRBV6-2 or TRBV6-3 to TRBJ2-3, with 8 bases that match TRBD2. The CDR3 runs 17 residues. V shed 5 bases, J shed 5 bases, and the junction held 15 bases outside the gene matches. Germline CDR1 is MNHEY and CDR2 is SVGEGT. In DNA, the CDR3 is TGTGCCAGCAGTGCCCCCACTAGCGGCGGAATTGGAGATACGCAGTATTTT. Encoded protein: CASSAPTSGGIGDTQYF.

This clonotype was found a few times. This chain connects TRBV7-9 to TRBJ1-2, with D unresolved. Trimming shortened V by 5 bases and J by 6 bases, and 19 bases separated the two germline ends. CDR1 and CDR2 from the germline V gene are SEHNR and FQNEAQ (reference sequence). The CDR3 is made up of 15 amino acids. The CDR3 protein is CASSPVGRPADGYTF. The CDR3 nucleotides read TGTGCCAGCAGCCCAGTTGGCAGGCCCGCGGATGGCTACACCTTC.

This rearrangement joins TRBV7-2 to TRBJ1-5, with no clear D. Looked up from germline, CDR1 is SGHTA and CDR2 is FQGNSA. V was clipped by 3 bases and J by 6 bases, with 12 bases between them. The CDR3 contains 14 residues. The CDR3, as DNA: TGTGCCAGCAGCTTGATGTCGGGGAGTCAGCCCCAGCATTTT. Its protein is CASSLMSGSQPQHF.

There are a few counts of this clonotype. This rearrangement joins TRBV6-2 or TRBV6-3 to TRBJ2-1, with 15 bases identical to TRBD2. Germline CDR1 reads MNHEY; CDR2 reads SVGEGT. V lost 4 bases, J lost 16 bases, and 26 bases stayed unmatched. The CDR3 runs to 20 residues. The DNA of the CDR3 is TGTGCCAGCAGTTCAGGACGACCTTGGACTAGCGGGAGGGCTATGAATGAGCGTTTCTTC. Translated, it gives CASSSGRPWTSGRAMNERFF.

As concerns this clonotype: Being one base from a much bigger clone, this may be a read error. The chain carries TRBV28 and TRBJ1-1; TRBD1 matches at 7 bases. The CDR3 runs 15 residues. The germline V gene has CDR1 MDHEN and CDR2 SYDVKM. The CDR3 sequence: CATSPTRTGNTEAFF. The CDR3 DNA reads TGTGCCACCAGTCCTACCCGGACAGGGAACACTGAAGCTTTCTTT. Based on the CDR3 plus reference TRBV28 and TRBJ1-1, the full variable domain is DVKVTQSSRYLVKRTGEKVFLECVQDMDHENMFWYRQDPGLGLRLIYFSYDVKMKEKGDIPEGYSVSREKKERFSLILESASTNQTSMYLCATSPTRTGNTEAFFGQGTRLTVV.

In regard to this clonotype: It is likely a read error, because the conserved phenylalanine at the end of the CDR3 is missing. The rearrangement joins TRBV15 to TRBJ2-1, with 13 bases fitting TRBD2. V shed 2 bases and J 2 bases; nucleotides not matched to a gene: 9. The CDR3 length is 19 residues. Germline V gives CDR1 LNHNV, CDR2 YYDKDF (reference sequence). The CDR3 region is CATSRTSGRVGIAYNEQFI. CDR3 coding DNA: TGTGCCACCAGCAGAACTAGCGGGAGGGTAGGTATCGCCTACAATGAGCAGTTCATC.

This clonotype was seen many times. The J gene is TRBJ2-1, the V gene TRBV28; D is tentatively TRBD1 or TRBD2 (7 bases each). This CDR3 has 15 residues. With 5 bases removed from V and 3 bases from J, the gap between germline ends came to 14 bases. Germline-derived CDR1 and CDR2 are MDHEN and SYDVKM. CDR3 coding DNA: TGTGCCAGCAGTCTCGCAGGGGGGGACTACAATGAGCAGTTCTTC. Protein: CASSLAGGDYNEQFF.